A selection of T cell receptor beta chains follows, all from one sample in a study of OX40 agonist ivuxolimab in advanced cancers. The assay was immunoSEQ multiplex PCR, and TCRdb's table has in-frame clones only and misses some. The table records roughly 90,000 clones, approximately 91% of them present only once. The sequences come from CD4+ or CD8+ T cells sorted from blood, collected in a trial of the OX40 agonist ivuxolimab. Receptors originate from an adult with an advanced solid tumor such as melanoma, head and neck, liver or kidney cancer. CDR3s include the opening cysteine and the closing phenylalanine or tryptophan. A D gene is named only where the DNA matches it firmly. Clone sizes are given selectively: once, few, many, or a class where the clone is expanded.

TGTGCCAGCAGAATGGGGTATGAGCAGTTCTTC | CASRMGYEQFF | TRBV11-2 | once | NA | TRBJ2-1
TGTGCCTGGAGCCTTGGATCCTTCCCCTTCGAGCAGTACTTC | CAWSLGSFPFEQYF | TRBV30 | NA | NA | TRBJ2-7
TGTGCCAGCCTTTATCAGGCAGATACGCAGTATTTT | CASLYQADTQYF | TRBV6-6 | NA | NA | TRBJ2-3
TGTGCCAGTAGGCGCCGGGACATCGGCTCCTACGAGCAGTACTTC | CASRRRDIGSYEQYF | TRBV19 | NA | NA | TRBJ2-7
TGTGCCAGTAGTCCTAGCGGGAGGGCCGGGGGAAATGAGCAGTTCTTC | CASSPSGRAGGNEQFF | TRBV19 | few | TRBD2 | TRBJ2-1
TGTGCCAGTGGGACAGGGACCACCGGGACCATATATTTT | CASGTGTTGTIYF | TRBV6-5 | NA | TRBD1 | TRBJ1-3
TGTGCCAGCAGTTACCTGGGACAGGGTAATGAAAAACTGTTTTTT | CASSYLGQGNEKLFF | TRBV6-5 | few | TRBD1 | TRBJ1-4
TGTGCCAGTAGTTTGGGTTTTGGACAGCCCTACGAGCAGTACTTC | CASSLGFGQPYEQYF | TRBV19 | NA | NA | TRBJ2-7
TGTGCCAGCAGCCGGGGACTAGCGGGAGTCTACGAGCAGTACTTC | CASSRGLAGVYEQYF | TRBV5-6 | NA | TRBD2 | TRBJ2-7
TGCGCCAGCAGAGACGGACAGGGAATCAAGTCACCCCTCCACTTT | CASRDGQGIKSPLHF | TRBV10-1 | NA | TRBD1 | TRBJ1-6
TGTGCCAGCAGCCGCCCACTACAATTTGAGCAGTTCTTC | CASSRPLQFEQFF | TRBV11-1 | NA | NA | TRBJ2-1
TGTGCCAGCAGTGAACAGGGTTCGACTGAAGCTTTCTTT | CASSEQGSTEAFF | TRBV6-1 | NA | NA | TRBJ1-1
TGTGCCAGTAGTATAGGAGGGGGCGTCCAGTCCCAAGAGACCCAGTACTTC | CASSIGGGVQSQETQYF | TRBV19 | NA | TRBD1 | TRBJ2-5
TGTGCCAGCAGCTTGAGGCGGGCAGATTACAATGAGCAGTTCTTC | CASSLRRADYNEQFF | TRBV7-6 | NA | NA | TRBJ2-1
TGCGCCAGCAGCACGGGACTAGCGGGAGCTACAGATACGCAGTATTTT | CASSTGLAGATDTQYF | TRBV5-1 | NA | TRBD2 | TRBJ2-3
TGTGCCAGCAGCTTGGAACGCGGGATACAAGAGACCCAGTACTTC | CASSLERGIQETQYF | TRBV11-2 | NA | NA | TRBJ2-5
TGTGCCAGTAGTACGACCACTTTCATTCAGTACTTC | CASSTTTFIQYF | TRBV19 | once | NA | TRBJ2-4
TGTGCCAGCAGCGCGGGACAGGGGGCGAGGAATGAGCAGTTCTTC | CASSAGQGARNEQFF | TRBV9 | once | TRBD1 | TRBJ2-1
TGTGCCAGCAGTTTGCCTAGCGGGTACTACGAGCAGTACTTC | CASSLPSGYYEQYF | TRBV6-9 | once | TRBD2 | TRBJ2-7
TGCGCCAGCAGCCCGGGACTAGCGGGAAACAATGAGCAGTTCTTC | CASSPGLAGNNEQFF | TRBV4-1 | NA | TRBD2 | TRBJ2-1
TGTGCCAGCAGCACTAAGGACTCTCGGCGGGAGACCCAGTACTTC | CASSTKDSRRETQYF | TRBV7-8 | NA | NA | TRBJ2-5
TGTGCCAGCAGCTACGGGCCTGGTTTTGGGTCTGGGGCCAACGTCCTGACTTTC | CASSYGPGFGSGANVLTF | TRBV7-2 | NA | NA | TRBJ2-6
TGTGCCAGCAGCTTGAGGGGCTCTAGAGATGAGCAGTTCTTC | CASSLRGSRDEQFF | TRBV5-4 | NA | NA | TRBJ2-1
TGTGCCAGCAGCCCAGCACGTACAGGGATGAACACTGAAGCTTTCTTT | CASSPARTGMNTEAFF | TRBV7-9 | few | NA | TRBJ1-1
TGTGCCAGCAGCTTGGGGCAGGCAATTGGAAACACCATATATTTT | CASSLGQAIGNTIYF | TRBV5-4 | NA | NA | TRBJ1-3
TGCGCCAGCAGCTCTTGGGAGGCAGATACGCAGTATTTT | CASSSWEADTQYF | TRBV5-1 | NA | NA | TRBJ2-3
TGTGCCAGCAGTGGAATCCTAGCGGGAGTTTACGAGCAGTACTTC | CASSGILAGVYEQYF | TRBV25-1 | NA | TRBD2 | TRBJ2-7
TGTGCCACCAGCAGTTACCAAGGAGCCTGGGGGTCTGCAGATACGCAGTATTTT | CATSSYQGAWGSADTQYF | TRBV15 | NA | NA | TRBJ2-3
TGTGCCAGCAGCAGGGACCGGAATTACAATGAGCAGTTCTTC | CASSRDRNYNEQFF | TRBV7-2 | NA | NA | TRBJ2-1
TGTGCCAGCAGCTTGCGTCTACGCCAAATCACCGGGGAGCTGTTTTTT | CASSLRLRQITGELFF | TRBV5-6 | once | NA | TRBJ2-2
TGTGCCAGCAGCGTAGACGGCAGGGGACCTCAGCCCCAGCATTTT | CASSVDGRGPQPQHF | TRBV9 | NA | NA | TRBJ1-5
TGTGCCAGCAGGGCTGGGGCGATCAACACCATATATTTT | CASRAGAINTIYF | TRBV6-1 | NA | NA | TRBJ1-3
TGCGCCAGCAACCCCGGGGGAGGACAGGGTACCGGGGAGCTGTTTTTT | CASNPGGGQGTGELFF | TRBV5-1 | NA | TRBD1 | TRBJ2-2
TGTGCCAGTACCCCGGCCCTTTACGGGAGGGCCGGCGGGGAGCTGTTTTTT | CASTPALYGRAGGELFF | TRBV19 | NA | TRBD2 | TRBJ2-2
TGTGCCAGCAGTTTGCCGGCAGGGTTCTCACCCCTCCACTTT | CASSLPAGFSPLHF | TRBV28 | NA | NA | TRBJ1-6
TGTGCCAGCAGCCCCGGACTAGCGGGGTACAATGAGCAGTTCTTC | CASSPGLAGYNEQFF | TRBV7-2 | NA | TRBD2 | TRBJ2-1
TGTGCCAGCAGCCCTCACCAAGAGACCCAGTACTTC | CASSPHQETQYF | TRBV11-2 | NA | NA | TRBJ2-5
TGTGCCAGCAGCTTAGGTTCTGGGACAGGCTCCTCTGGGGCCAACGTCCTGACTTTC | CASSLGSGTGSSGANVLTF | TRBV11-2 | NA | TRBD1 | TRBJ2-6
TGCGCCAGCAGCGGATCGGGACAGACTGAGCAGTTCTTC | CASSGSGQTEQFF | TRBV5-1 | NA | TRBD1 | TRBJ2-1
TGCGCCAGCAGCTTGAGGGGACAGGGGCTACACGAGCAGTACTTC | CASSLRGQGLHEQYF | TRBV5-1 | NA | TRBD1 | TRBJ2-7
TGCGCCAGCAGATTCCGGGCCATGGAGACCCAGTACTTC | CASRFRAMETQYF | TRBV5-1 | NA | NA | TRBJ2-5
TGTGCCAGCAGTTACAGACAGGGTGAAGCTTTCTTT | CASSYRQGEAFF | TRBV5-5 | NA | TRBD1 | TRBJ1-1
TGTGCCAGCTCATCCCGGACAGGGGAAGTCTACGAGCAGTACTTC | CASSSRTGEVYEQYF | TRBV18 | NA | TRBD1 | TRBJ2-7
TGTGCCAGCAGTCGACAGAGCGGGGCTTCCTACGAGCAGTACTTC | CASSRQSGASYEQYF | TRBV6-5 | NA | TRBD2 | TRBJ2-7
TGCGCCAGCAGCTCCGGGACGGGAGCCTACGAGCAGTACTTC | CASSSGTGAYEQYF | TRBV5-1 | NA | NA | TRBJ2-7
TGTGCCAGCAGTTACTCTGGGGGCGCTACGCAGTATTTT | CASSYSGGATQYF | TRBV6-5 | NA | NA | TRBJ2-3
TGTGCCAGCAGCATGACTAGCGGGAGGGTAGAGACCCAGTACTTC | CASSMTSGRVETQYF | TRBV7-2 | NA | TRBD2 | TRBJ2-5
TGTGCCAGCACCCCAGCCGCGGGACAGGGCGGCGAGACCCAGTACTTC | CASTPAAGQGGETQYF | TRBV6-6 | NA | TRBD1 | TRBJ2-5
TGCGCCAGCAGCGAGGGGGCAGCGAGGAGCTCCTACGAGCAGTACTTC | CASSEGAARSSYEQYF | TRBV5-1 | NA | TRBD1 | TRBJ2-7
TGTGCCAGTCAAACAGGGCTGAACACTGAAGCTTTCTTT | CASQTGLNTEAFF | TRBV19 | NA | NA | TRBJ1-1
TGTGCCAGCAGTGGGACAGGGTCGAATGGCTACACCTTC | CASSGTGSNGYTF | TRBV6-1 | NA | TRBD1 | TRBJ1-2
TGTGCCAGCAGTTTGGGGCAGGCGTTCTCCAGCTCTGGGGCCAACGTCCTGACTTTC | CASSLGQAFSSSGANVLTF | TRBV28 | NA | NA | TRBJ2-6
TGTGCCAGCAGCTTAGGACTAGCTAACACAGATACGCAGTATTTT | CASSLGLANTDTQYF | TRBV7-2 | NA | TRBD2 | TRBJ2-3
TGTGCCAGCAGCTTAGTCACCGGGGAGCTGTTTTTT | CASSLVTGELFF | TRBV7-9 | NA | NA | TRBJ2-2